This T cell receptor beta chain comes out of a study of blood T cell repertoires in COVID-19. Study-wide context: The cDNA or gDNA used as material had been derived from T cells, B-cell-depleted T cells, or PBMCs.

The method was immunoSEQ multiplex PCR; TCRdb's version includes in-frame clones alone and lacks a portion of them. The table includes roughly 280,000 clones, more than 80% detected once. All recovered Cohort 3 donors got two negative PCRs, got clearance, or saw symptom resolution. V was trimmed by 3 bases and J by 2 bases, leaving 14 bases between them. Germline-derived CDR1 and CDR2 are KGHSH and LQKENI. The length of the CDR3 is 17 residues. The clonotype comes from a woman between 18 and 29 years old who had recovered from COVID-19. Source material: PBMCs or T cells enriched from blood (not recorded which). V and J are TRBV18 and TRBJ2-6; D perhaps matches TRBD2 (5 bases). The CDR3 reads CASSPTGEGAGANVLTF. CDR3 in DNA: TGTGCCAGCTCACCGACCGGTGAGGGCGCTGGGGCCAACGTCCTGACTTTC.